Listed here is a single TCR beta chain. This record belongs to a study of blood T cell repertoires in COVID-19. Whole-study context: Samples taken during acute and convalescent COVID-19 were collected in the United States, Italy and Spain.

Original processing notes: Amplifying reference gene primers gave estimates of nucleated cell counts. The method was immunoSEQ multiplex PCR; TCRdb's version includes in-frame clones alone and lacks a portion of them. The DNA gave D and trimming, while V, J and clone size come from that table. The table has 120,000 or so clones, approximately 83% seen once. V lost 6 bases, J lost 4 bases, and 27 bases lay in between. Germline CDR1 reads KGHSH; CDR2 reads LQKENI. CDR3 length: 18 residues. The sequence came from a woman of 80 years or more with acute or convalescent COVID-19. Sequencing was done on a sample of peripheral blood. The genes are TRBV18 and TRBJ1-2; a weak D match, TRBD1 (6 bases). The CDR3 spells CASSQQGGMSRIFYGYTF. The CDR3 DNA reads TGTGCCAGCTCGCAACAGGGTGGAATGAGTCGGATTTTCTATGGCTACACCTTC. Looking up the rest from reference TRBV18 and TRBJ1-2 gives the full variable domain: NAGVMQNPRHLVRRRGQEARLRCSPMKGHSHVYWYRQLPEEGLKFMVYLQKENIIDESGMPKERFSAEFPKEGPSILRIQQVVRGDSAAYFCASSQQGGMSRIFYGYTFGSGTRLTVV.